This note documents a single T cell receptor beta chain sequence. This entry is derived from a study of cytomegalovirus exposure and HLA in healthy donors. Primers for the PCR totalled 60 Vbeta and 13 Jbeta. Data came from immunoSEQ multiplex PCR; TCRdb stores just in-frame clones and leaves some out. The data show under 150,000 clones, roughly 80% seen once. This TCR derives from a woman between 40 and 50 years old in good health and CMV-seronegative. The sequencing input was PBMCs.

Here the CDR3 DNA reads TGTGCCAGCAGCTTAGAACCCGGGACAGTTTCTGAAGCTTTCTTT. Its translation is CASSLEPGTVSEAFF. The rearrangement joins TRBV11-2 to TRBJ1-1; 7 bases are a match to TRBD1. V lost 0 bases to trimming and J lost 6 bases; unmatched junction nucleotides: 7. The CDR3 length is 15 residues. The germline V gene has CDR1 SGHAT and CDR2 FQNNGV.